This T cell receptor (beta chain) was captured by sequencing in a study of shared clonotypes between healthy human individuals. Study-wide background: CD4 naive cells filled three plates per donor, CD4 memory three, CD8 naive two and CD8 memory one.

Notes on the study in general: Lower generation probabilities were found for non-shared clonotypes than for those shared by all four donors. Among four donors, about 4.6% of naive CD4 clonotypes were found in common. Large sequencing depth failed to make sorted-subset sequencing complete, rarefaction showed.

With regard to this clone: The antigen is not known.

The repertoire was sequenced with immunoSEQ multiplex PCR; TCRdb's copy has only in-frame clones and lacks some. Seen here are about a million clones, 76% observed once, and the top ten hold about 1.5%. CDR1 is SGHNT, CDR2 YYREEE, per germline (reference sequence). Trimming removed 1 base from V and 2 bases from J, with 1 base in between. The CDR3 is 13 amino acids. The rearrangement joins TRBV5-4 to TRBJ2-6, with no clear D. The receptor's source is a man between 18 and 29 years old in good health. The source material was memory CD4+ T cells sorted from blood. Subset defined: CD45RA-negative fraction. This chain's CDR3 is CASSLTGANVLTF. In DNA form, the CDR3 reads TGTGCCAGCAGCTTGACTGGGGCCAACGTCCTGACTTTC.